The TCR beta chain under discussion was sequenced for a study of blood T cell repertoires in COVID-19. TCRdb keeps only in-frame clones here, not all; method: immunoSEQ multiplex PCR. The repertoire consists of some 200,000 clones, with 82% occurring once and the leading ten covering about an eighth. Unmatched junction bases numbered 13, after V lost 0 bases and J lost 4 bases. The CDR3 length is 18 residues. Germline values: CDR1 LGHDT, CDR2 YNNKEL (reference sequence). The chain is built from TRBV3-1 (or the pseudogene TRBV3-2) and TRBJ2-3; 7 bases line up with TRBD2. This TCR came from a man aged 40-50 years who had recovered from COVID-19. The sequenced sample consisted of PBMCs or T cells enriched from blood (not recorded which). CDR3 nucleotides: TGTGCCAGCAGCCAAGACCCAAGAAGACTAGCTCACCCAGATACGCAGTATTTT. It is translated as CASSQDPRRLAHPDTQYF.